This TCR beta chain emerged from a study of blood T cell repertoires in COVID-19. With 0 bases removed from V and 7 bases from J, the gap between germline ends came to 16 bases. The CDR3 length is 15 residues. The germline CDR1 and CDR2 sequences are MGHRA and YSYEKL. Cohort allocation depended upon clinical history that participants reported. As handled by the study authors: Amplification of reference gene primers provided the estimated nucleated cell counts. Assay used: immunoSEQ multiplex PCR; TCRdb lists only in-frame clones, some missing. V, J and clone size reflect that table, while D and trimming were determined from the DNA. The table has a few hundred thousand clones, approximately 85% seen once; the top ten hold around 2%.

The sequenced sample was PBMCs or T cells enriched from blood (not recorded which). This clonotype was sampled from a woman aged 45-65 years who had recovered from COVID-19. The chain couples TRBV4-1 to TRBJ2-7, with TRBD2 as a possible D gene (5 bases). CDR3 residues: CASSQDKLAVVEQYF. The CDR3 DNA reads TGCGCCAGCAGCCAAGATAAGCTAGCTGTAGTGGAGCAGTACTTC.